This is a list of T cell receptor beta chains from one sample in a study of shared T cell receptors in the human thymus. Data came from immunoSEQ multiplex PCR; TCRdb stores just in-frame clones and leaves some out. The sample lists 700,000 or so clones, 70% to 90% occurring once. These same records also appear under a second study, on human thymus T cells.

Sequenced: thymocytes. The receptor source for this set is a girl less than two years old with a congenital heart defect. CDR3s include the opening cysteine and the closing phenylalanine or tryptophan. D genes are given only for firm matches. Only some rows state a clone size, as once, few, many or a class for expanded clones.

size	J	V	D	DNA	CDR3
few	TRBJ1-2	TRBV5-6	.	TGTGCCAGCAGCTTGGCCCGTAGCCGTGTTGGTGGCTACACCTTC	CASSLARSRVGGYTF
.	TRBJ1-1	TRBV9	TRBD1	TGTGCCAGCAGCGGAAACAGGGGCCCGAACACTGAAGCTTTCTTT	CASSGNRGPNTEAFF
.	TRBJ1-6	TRBV27	TRBD1	TGTGCCAGCGGTCAGGGGGTGCACTATAATTCACCCCTCCACTTT	CASGQGVHYNSPLHF
.	TRBJ2-3	TRBV2	TRBD1	TGTGCCAGCCTTTATGACAGGGGGGCTAGCACAGATACGCAGTATTTT	CASLYDRGASTDTQYF
.	TRBJ2-5	TRBV27	TRBD1	TGTGCCAGTTCCGGGACAGGTTTCCAAGAGACCCAGTACTTC	CASSGTGFQETQYF
.	TRBJ1-2	TRBV18	TRBD1	TGTGCCAGCTCACCACAGTCCCGCTTTACAGGGGAGGATATTGGAAACTATGGCTACACCTTC	CASSPQSRFTGEDIGNYGYTF
once	TRBJ1-1	TRBV10-1	.	TGCGCCAGCAACTACAGGGTTGGCACTGAAGCTTTCTTT	CASNYRVGTEAFF
.	TRBJ2-5	TRBV5-1	TRBD1	TGCGCCAGCAGCTTGGCCCCAGGGGGGACCCAGTACTTC	CASSLAPGGTQYF
.	TRBJ1-3	TRBV2	TRBD1	TGTGCCAGCAGTGAAAAGGGACAGGGGGCAGGGGGAAACACCATATATTTT	CASSEKGQGAGGNTIYF
.	TRBJ2-1	TRBV4-3	TRBD1	TGCGCCAGCAGCCTCGGATGTGGAGACAGGGCTCACAATGAGCAGTTCTTC	CASSLGCGDRAHNEQFF
once	TRBJ1-2	TRBV21-1	.	TGTGCCAGCAGCAGTTTAATGGGGGTGAGGGAGGAGGATGGCTACACCTTC	CASSSLMGVREEDGYTF
.	TRBJ2-1	TRBV5-1	TRBD2	TGCGCCAGCAGCTTACAGGCGGGGGGATGCTTTTGTAATGAGCAGTTCTTC	CASSLQAGGCFCNEQFF
.	TRBJ1-1	TRBV29-1	TRBD1	TGCAGCGTTGGTTTGGGGGACAGTATCTCGAACACTGAAGCTTTCTTT	CSVGLGDSISNTEAFF
.	TRBJ2-3	TRBV29-1	.	TGCAGCGCCACGAACGGGATCGGACAGTACGTGGATACGCAGTATTTT	CSATNGIGQYVDTQYF
.	TRBJ1-3	TRBV10-3	.	TGTGCCATCAGTGAGTCGTGGCCTTACATAAACACCATATATTTT	CAISESWPYINTIYF
.	TRBJ1-6	TRBV27	TRBD1	TGTGCCAGCAGTCCCGCCCCGGACAGGATGAGGACTAATTCACCCCTCCACTTT	CASSPAPDRMRTNSPLHF
.	TRBJ1-4	TRBV28	TRBD1	TGTGCCAGCAGTCCCTGGGACAGGGAGGATGAAAAACTGTTTTTT	CASSPWDREDEKLFF
.	TRBJ1-2	TRBV23-1	.	TGCGCCAGCAGTCAATCCCGGGACATGAGCTCCTATGGCTACACCTTC	CASSQSRDMSSYGYTF
.	TRBJ1-1	TRBV5-1	.	TGCGCCAGCAGCCCTCGAAGGGGCTTGAACACTGAAGCTTTCTTT	CASSPRRGLNTEAFF
.	TRBJ1-2	TRBV10-3	.	TGTGCTTTGGGGGGGGCGTCTGGCTACACCTTC	CALGGASGYTF
.	TRBJ1-2	TRBV14	.	TGTGCCAGCAGCCAAGGACTATTGGCCCGGGACTGGGATGGCTACACCTTC	CASSQGLLARDWDGYTF
few	TRBJ2-1	TRBV5-1	TRBD1	TGCGCCAGCAGACAAGGACAGGGGGGTATTTGTGAGCAGTTCTTC	CASRQGQGGICEQFF
once	TRBJ2-3	TRBV9	.	TGTGCCAGCAGCTCCAGGTACGGGGGCACAGATACGCAGTATTTT	CASSSRYGGTDTQYF
.	TRBJ1-1	TRBV18	.	TGTGCCAGCGTAGAGGGGGAGTGGGTTCCGAACACTGAAGCTTTCTTT	CASVEGEWVPNTEAFF
.	TRBJ1-1	TRBV6-1	.	TGTGCCAGCAATTCAGGGTTGTGGGCTTTCTTT	CASNSGLWAFF
.	TRBJ1-2	TRBV7-2	TRBD1	TGTGCCAGCAGCTTTAAAGGGGGACAGGGGCAGGCGGGCTACACCTTC	CASSFKGGQGQAGYTF
once	TRBJ2-1	TRBV5-4	.	TGTGCCAGCAGCGTGTACAGGGTTGGAAGAGGATGGGAGCAGTTCTTC	CASSVYRVGRGWEQFF
.	TRBJ2-5	TRBV5-1	.	TGCGCCAGCACCCCCCACGGCAGGGGACAACTCGAACCCCGAGAGACCCAGTACTTC	CASTPHGRGQLEPRETQYF
once	TRBJ1-6	TRBV4-3	.	TGCGCCAGCAGCCAAGATATAGCCCCCTTTATTTCACCCCTCCACTTT	CASSQDIAPFISPLHF
.	TRBJ2-5	TRBV11-2	TRBD1	TGTGCCAGCAGCGGGACAGGGCTTGCGGAGACCCAGTACTTC	CASSGTGLAETQYF
few	TRBJ1-1	TRBV19	.	TGTGCCAGTAACCCCCCCGGGAACACTGAAGCTTTCTTT	CASNPPGNTEAFF
once	TRBJ2-2	TRBV23-1	TRBD1	TGCGCCAGCAGTGGACAGGCCCCGAACACCGGGGAGCTGTTTTTT	CASSGQAPNTGELFF
.	TRBJ2-7	TRBV7-9	.	TGTGCCAGCAGCCCCATTTGGGACTCCGACTGGGACAGCCTCTACGAGCAGTACTTC	CASSPIWDSDWDSLYEQYF
.	TRBJ1-2	TRBV18	TRBD1	TGTGCCAGCTCACCCTTATACGACAGGGATTATGGCTACACCTTC	CASSPLYDRDYGYTF
.	TRBJ1-2	TRBV13	.	TGTGCCAGCAGCCCTAATAAAGGGGTGGCAGGAAGAGACTATGGCTACACCTTC	CASSPNKGVAGRDYGYTF
.	TRBJ2-7	TRBV4-1	TRBD1	TGCGCCAGCAGCCAAGAAAGGCGACAGGGATACGAGCAGTACTTC	CASSQERRQGYEQYF
.	TRBJ2-7	TRBV11-2	.	TGTGCCAGCAGCGTGCAAGAGGACATGCTTTTCTACGAGCAGTACTTC	CASSVQEDMLFYEQYF
.	TRBJ2-1	TRBV4-1	.	TGCGCCAGCAGCCTAAAATTGAGCTCCTACAATGAGCAGTTCTTC	CASSLKLSSYNEQFF
.	TRBJ1-1	TRBV4-3	TRBD1	TGCGCCAGCAGCCAATTGGGACAGCGCAGACTCGAAGCTTTCTTT	CASSQLGQRRLEAFF
.	TRBJ1-1	TRBV7-6	TRBD1	TGTGCCAGCAGCGCGGGACAGGGGGGGACTGAAGCTTTCTTT	CASSAGQGGTEAFF
.	TRBJ2-2	TRBV15	.	TGTGCCACCAGCAGAGAGTCAGGCACCGGGGAGCTGTTTTTT	CATSRESGTGELFF
once	TRBJ2-3	TRBV9	.	TGTGCCAGCGGCCCCCGGGGAGACAGGAGCACAGATACGCAGTATTTT	CASGPRGDRSTDTQYF
.	TRBJ2-1	TRBV4-1	TRBD2	TGCGCCAGCAGCGAAAGACCCCGGGGGGCCTACAATGAGCAGTTCTTC	CASSERPRGAYNEQFF
.	TRBJ2-1	TRBV28	.	TGTGCCAGCAGTCCCCTGGAGGGGGCAATTGACAATGAGCAGTTCTTC	CASSPLEGAIDNEQFF
.	TRBJ2-3	TRBV4-1	.	TGCGCCAGCAGCCCCACTACAGGCCCCCTCGACACAGATACGCAGTATTTT	CASSPTTGPLDTDTQYF
.	TRBJ1-3	TRBV7-9	.	TGTGCCAGCAGTCCTATTCAGGGAATTCTCCTCTCTGGAAACACCATATATTTT	CASSPIQGILLSGNTIYF
few	TRBJ2-3	TRBV28	.	TGTGCCAGCAGTTTAGAGGGGGGGGCCGGCACAGATACGCAGTATTTT	CASSLEGGAGTDTQYF
once	TRBJ2-1	TRBV5-1	TRBD2	TGCGCCAGCAGGCCAGTTGTGGCGGGGGGATCCGGGGGCTCCTACAATGAGCAGTTCTTC	CASRPVVAGGSGGSYNEQFF
once	TRBJ2-1	TRBV25-1	TRBD1	TGTGCCAGCGCCGGGACAGGGGTAAATGAGCAGTTCTTC	CASAGTGVNEQFF
.	TRBJ1-1	TRBV19	.	TGTGCCAGTAGTTCGCGGACGGGGACAATGAACACTGAAGCTTTCTTT	CASSSRTGTMNTEAFF
once	TRBJ2-5	TRBV5-1	TRBD1	TGCGCCAGCAGCCTTCGAATGAACAGGGGTGGGGGGACCCAGTACTTC	CASSLRMNRGGGTQYF
once	TRBJ1-3	TRBV4-1	.	TGCGCCAGCAGCCCTCCTAACCGGGAACTGAGTAAAAACACCATATATTTT	CASSPPNRELSKNTIYF
.	TRBJ1-4	TRBV5-1	TRBD1	TGCGCCAGCAGCGACGGACAGGGCGGGGAAAAACTGTTTTTT	CASSDGQGGEKLFF
.	TRBJ2-7	TRBV14	.	TGTGCCAGCAGCCAAGAGACAGTGGCGACCTACGAGCAGTACTTC	CASSQETVATYEQYF
.	TRBJ1-5	TRBV6-1	.	TGTGCCAGCGGCAGGGAAGATCAGCCCCAGCATTTT	CASGREDQPQHF
.	TRBJ1-6	TRBV28	.	TGTGCCAGCGCGAGGTGGGATAATTCACCCCTCCACTTT	CASARWDNSPLHF
.	TRBJ2-1	TRBV7-6	TRBD1	TGTGCCAGCAGCGGTGGCCGGGACAGGTACTACAATGAGCAGTTCTTC	CASSGGRDRYYNEQFF
once	TRBJ2-7	TRBV7-9	.	TGTGCCAGCAGCCGCCGTGGACAGTACGAGCAGTACTTC	CASSRRGQYEQYF
.	TRBJ2-5	TRBV7-2	TRBD1	TGTGCCAGCAGCCCTAACACAGGGGGCGCGGGGGAGACCCAGTACTTC	CASSPNTGGAGETQYF